This is a list of T cell receptor beta chains from one sample in a study of T cells of healthy individuals. MiXCR was run by TCRdb on the 5' RACE reads, yielding one entry per CDR3 protein. The table lists around 100,000 distinct CDR3 sequences, roughly 18% of them singletons. The receptors derive from a human donor in good health. The CDR3 runs from the conserved cysteine through the conserved F or W. Each record gives: CDR3 DNA, CDR3 protein, V gene, clone size, D gene, J gene, CDR3 length. A D gene is named only where the DNA matches it firmly. Rows may omit the clone size; those that give it use once, few, many or a size class.

cdr3_nt: TGTGCCAGCAACATCGCAAAGGGGACCGAGCAGTACTTC
cdr3_aa: CASNIAKGTEQYF
v_call: TRBV2
clone_size: NA
d_call: NA
j_call: TRBJ2-7
cdr3_length: 13

cdr3_nt: TGCAGTGCTAGTTTACGGGGCGGTCAGCCCCAGCATTTT
cdr3_aa: CSASLRGGQPQHF
v_call: TRBV20-1
clone_size: many
d_call: NA
j_call: TRBJ1-5
cdr3_length: 13

cdr3_nt: TGTGCCAGCTCTCCGGCGGGGACTAGGAGGGTCGATGAGCAGTTCTTC
cdr3_aa: CASSPAGTRRVDEQFF
v_call: TRBV28
clone_size: NA
d_call: TRBD2
j_call: TRBJ2-1
cdr3_length: 16

cdr3_nt: TGCAGTGCTAGTAAGGGGGCAGGTGAAAAGAATCAGCCCCAGCATTTT
cdr3_aa: CSASKGAGEKNQPQHF
v_call: TRBV20-1
clone_size: many
d_call: TRBD1
j_call: TRBJ1-5
cdr3_length: 16

cdr3_nt: TGTGCCAGCAATTGGGGGCGGGAGAGCTACGAGCAGTACTTC
cdr3_aa: CASNWGRESYEQYF
v_call: TRBV2
clone_size: NA
d_call: NA
j_call: TRBJ2-7
cdr3_length: 14

cdr3_nt: TGCGCCAGCAGCAACCGAGGGACCGGGGAGCTGTTTTTT
cdr3_aa: CASSNRGTGELFF
v_call: TRBV4-1
clone_size: few
d_call: NA
j_call: TRBJ2-2
cdr3_length: 13

cdr3_nt: TGTGCCAGCAGCTTAGCTGGGGCAAAGGAATCACCCCTCCACTTT
cdr3_aa: CASSLAGAKESPLHF
v_call: TRBV7-6
clone_size: many
d_call: NA
j_call: TRBJ1-6
cdr3_length: 15

cdr3_nt: TGTGCCAGCAGTTTTCAGGCCGATAAAGAGACCCAGTACTTC
cdr3_aa: CASSFQADKETQYF
v_call: TRBV6-5
clone_size: NA
d_call: NA
j_call: TRBJ2-5
cdr3_length: 14

cdr3_nt: TGTGCCACCAGTGGTAGGGGTGGCGATAGCAATCAGCCCCAGCATTTT
cdr3_aa: CATSGRGGDSNQPQHF
v_call: TRBV24-1
clone_size: NA
d_call: NA
j_call: TRBJ1-5
cdr3_length: 16

cdr3_nt: TGTGCCAGCGGGGGGGCTACAGGGCCAAGGGAGCAGTACTTC
cdr3_aa: CASGGATGPREQYF
v_call: TRBV7-2
clone_size: few
d_call: NA
j_call: TRBJ2-7
cdr3_length: 14

cdr3_nt: TGCGCCAGCAGCTCCCTAGCGGGAAACACCGGGGAGCTGTTTTTT
cdr3_aa: CASSSLAGNTGELFF
v_call: TRBV4-1
clone_size: NA
d_call: TRBD2
j_call: TRBJ2-2
cdr3_length: 15

cdr3_nt: TGCGCCAGCAGACGCCAAGGGGGCCGTTCCTACAATGAGCAGTTCTTC
cdr3_aa: CASRRQGGRSYNEQFF
v_call: TRBV4-1
clone_size: few
d_call: TRBD1
j_call: TRBJ2-1
cdr3_length: 16

cdr3_nt: TGTGCCAGCGACAAAGGGGGGTCCGTTACCGGGGCCAACGTCCTGACTTTC
cdr3_aa: CASDKGGSVTGANVLTF
v_call: TRBV19
clone_size: few
d_call: NA
j_call: TRBJ2-6
cdr3_length: 17

cdr3_nt: TGTGCCACCGCACTAGAAAACACAGATACGCAGTATTTT
cdr3_aa: CATALENTDTQYF
v_call: TRBV10-3
clone_size: many
d_call: NA
j_call: TRBJ2-3
cdr3_length: 13

cdr3_nt: TGTGCCAGCAGCTTTACCCCGGGCACAGATACGCAGTATTTT
cdr3_aa: CASSFTPGTDTQYF
v_call: TRBV7-9
clone_size: few
d_call: NA
j_call: TRBJ2-3
cdr3_length: 14

cdr3_nt: TGTGCCAGCAGTGGACCTTCACGAAACACTGAAGCTTTCTTT
cdr3_aa: CASSGPSRNTEAFF
v_call: TRBV2
clone_size: NA
d_call: NA
j_call: TRBJ1-1
cdr3_length: 14

cdr3_nt: TGTGCCATCAGTGACTGGACCTGGGACAGGGGAGCAGAAGAGACCCAGTACTTC
cdr3_aa: CAISDWTWDRGAEETQYF
v_call: TRBV10-3
clone_size: many
d_call: TRBD1
j_call: TRBJ2-5
cdr3_length: 18

cdr3_nt: TGTGCCAGCAGTAAGATTTTGGCCAAAAACATTCAGTACTTC
cdr3_aa: CASSKILAKNIQYF
v_call: TRBV28
clone_size: NA
d_call: NA
j_call: TRBJ2-4
cdr3_length: 14

cdr3_nt: TGTGCCAGCATTGTGGACAGGGGCGGTGAAAAACTGTTTTTT
cdr3_aa: CASIVDRGGEKLFF
v_call: TRBV2
clone_size: many
d_call: TRBD1
j_call: TRBJ1-4
cdr3_length: 14

cdr3_nt: TGTGCCAGCAGTTACTCCCCCCCTAGCGGCTCCAATGAGCAGTTCTTC
cdr3_aa: CASSYSPPSGSNEQFF
v_call: TRBV6-5
clone_size: NA
d_call: TRBD2
j_call: TRBJ2-1
cdr3_length: 16

cdr3_nt: TGTGCCAGCAGCTCTGGGGACTCCTCCTACAATGAGCAGTTCTTC
cdr3_aa: CASSSGDSSYNEQFF
v_call: TRBV28
clone_size: NA
d_call: NA
j_call: TRBJ2-1
cdr3_length: 15

cdr3_nt: TGCGCCAGCAGCCAAGATTGGGCTTACGGGCAGTACTTC
cdr3_aa: CASSQDWAYGQYF
v_call: TRBV4-3
clone_size: many
d_call: NA
j_call: TRBJ2-7
cdr3_length: 13

cdr3_nt: TGCGCCAGCAGCTCCCAAGACGAACGAAGGGGTGAAAAACTGTTTTTT
cdr3_aa: CASSSQDERRGEKLFF
v_call: TRBV4-1
clone_size: few
d_call: NA
j_call: TRBJ1-4
cdr3_length: 16

cdr3_nt: TGTGCCAGTAGTCACAGGGATTTGGATGAGCAGTTCTTC
cdr3_aa: CASSHRDLDEQFF
v_call: TRBV19
clone_size: NA
d_call: NA
j_call: TRBJ2-1
cdr3_length: 13

cdr3_nt: TGTGCCAGCAGCCAAAACGGCGACCTTCAAAAACTGTTTTTT
cdr3_aa: CASSQNGDLQKLFF
v_call: TRBV4-2
clone_size: few
d_call: NA
j_call: TRBJ1-4
cdr3_length: 14

cdr3_nt: TGTGCCAGCACTCGTTCCGGGACAGCCTCTCACGAGCAGTACTTC
cdr3_aa: CASTRSGTASHEQYF
v_call: TRBV28
clone_size: few
d_call: TRBD1
j_call: TRBJ2-7
cdr3_length: 15

cdr3_nt: TGTGCCACCAGCAGTAGCGGGGAGGGCCGTATCAATGAGCAGTTCTTC
cdr3_aa: CATSSSGEGRINEQFF
v_call: TRBV15
clone_size: few
d_call: TRBD2
j_call: TRBJ2-1
cdr3_length: 16

cdr3_nt: TGTGCCACCAGCAGAGGTTCAGGACAGAGCTCCTACGAGCAGTACTTC
cdr3_aa: CATSRGSGQSSYEQYF
v_call: TRBV15
clone_size: NA
d_call: NA
j_call: TRBJ2-7
cdr3_length: 16